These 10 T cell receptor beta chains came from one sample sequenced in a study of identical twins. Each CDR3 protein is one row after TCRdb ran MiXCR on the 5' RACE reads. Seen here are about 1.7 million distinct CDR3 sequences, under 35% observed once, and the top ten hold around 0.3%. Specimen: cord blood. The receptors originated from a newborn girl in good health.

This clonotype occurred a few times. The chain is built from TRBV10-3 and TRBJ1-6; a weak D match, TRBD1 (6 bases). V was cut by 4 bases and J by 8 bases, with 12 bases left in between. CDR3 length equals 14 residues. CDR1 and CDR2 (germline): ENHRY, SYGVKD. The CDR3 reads CAISGTGRDSPLHF. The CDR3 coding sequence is TGTGCCATCAGTGGAACAGGGAGGGATTCACCCCTCCACTTT.

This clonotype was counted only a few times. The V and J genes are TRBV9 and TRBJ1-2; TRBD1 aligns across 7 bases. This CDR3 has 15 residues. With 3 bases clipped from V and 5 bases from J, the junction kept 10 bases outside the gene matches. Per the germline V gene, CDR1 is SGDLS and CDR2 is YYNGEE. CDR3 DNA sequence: TGTGCCAGCAGCGGCGACAGGGCCGGAGGGTATGGCTACACCTTC. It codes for CASSGDRAGGYGYTF.

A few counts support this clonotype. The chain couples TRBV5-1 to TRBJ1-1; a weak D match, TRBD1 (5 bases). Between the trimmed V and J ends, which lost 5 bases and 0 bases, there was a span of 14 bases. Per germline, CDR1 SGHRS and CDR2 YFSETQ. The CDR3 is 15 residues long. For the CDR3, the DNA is TGCGCCAGCAGTGCGGGGGTCCCCATGAACACTGAAGCTTTCTTT. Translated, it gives CASSAGVPMNTEAFF.

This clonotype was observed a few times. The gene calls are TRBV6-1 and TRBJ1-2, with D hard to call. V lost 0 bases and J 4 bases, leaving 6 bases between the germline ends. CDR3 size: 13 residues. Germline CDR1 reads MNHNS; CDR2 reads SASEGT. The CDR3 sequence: CASSEAAAYGYTF. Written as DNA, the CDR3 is TGTGCCAGCAGTGAAGCGGCAGCCTATGGCTACACCTTC.

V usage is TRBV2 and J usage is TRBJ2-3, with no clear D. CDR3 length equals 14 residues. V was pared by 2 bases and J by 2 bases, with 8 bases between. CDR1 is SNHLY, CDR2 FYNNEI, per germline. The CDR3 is CASSELVITDTQYF. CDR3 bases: TGTGCCAGCAGTGAACTAGTCATCACAGATACGCAGTATTTT.

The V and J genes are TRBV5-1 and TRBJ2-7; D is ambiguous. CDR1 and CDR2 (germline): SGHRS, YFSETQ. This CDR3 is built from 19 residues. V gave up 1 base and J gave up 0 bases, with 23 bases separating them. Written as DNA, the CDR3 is TGCGCCAGCAGCTTGAGACCTTCCGTAGAGGTGGGGTACTCCTACGAGCAGTACTTC. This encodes CASSLRPSVEVGYSYEQYF.

The CDR3 DNA sequence: TGTGCCAGCAGCTTAGTGGCCGGGACTAGCGGAGACTACGAGCAGTACTTC. Translated, it gives CASSLVAGTSGDYEQYF. The chain couples TRBV11-2 to TRBJ2-7, with 11 positions matching TRBD2. V lost 1 base and J lost 3; bases outside the gene matches: 8. The germline V gene encodes CDR1 SGHAT and CDR2 FQNNGV. The CDR3 has 17 amino acids.

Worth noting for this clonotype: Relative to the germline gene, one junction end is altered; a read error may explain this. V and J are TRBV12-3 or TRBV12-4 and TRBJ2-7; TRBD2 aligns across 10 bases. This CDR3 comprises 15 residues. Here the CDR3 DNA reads TGTTCCAGCAGTTTCGGGCTAGCGGGGGTCTACGAGCAGTACTTC. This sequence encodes CSSSFGLAGVYEQYF.

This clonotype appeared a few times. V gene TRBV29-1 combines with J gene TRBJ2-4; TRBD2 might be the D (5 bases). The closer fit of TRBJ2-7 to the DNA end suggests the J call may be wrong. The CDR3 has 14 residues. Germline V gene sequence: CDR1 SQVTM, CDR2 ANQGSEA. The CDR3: CSVPARVPPYEQYF. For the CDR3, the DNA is TGCAGCGTTCCAGCGCGGGTTCCTCCCTACGAGCAGTACTTC.

CDR3 sequence reads: CASSLGKSPNYGYTF. The CDR3 nucleotides are TGTGCCAGCAGCTTGGGGAAGAGCCCTAACTATGGCTACACCTTC. The chain recombines TRBV5-4 with TRBJ1-2, with no clear D. The CDR3 has 15 residues. Germline V gives CDR1 SGHNT, CDR2 YYREEE (reference sequence). Trimming stripped 0 bases from V and 0 bases from J, with 9 bases between.